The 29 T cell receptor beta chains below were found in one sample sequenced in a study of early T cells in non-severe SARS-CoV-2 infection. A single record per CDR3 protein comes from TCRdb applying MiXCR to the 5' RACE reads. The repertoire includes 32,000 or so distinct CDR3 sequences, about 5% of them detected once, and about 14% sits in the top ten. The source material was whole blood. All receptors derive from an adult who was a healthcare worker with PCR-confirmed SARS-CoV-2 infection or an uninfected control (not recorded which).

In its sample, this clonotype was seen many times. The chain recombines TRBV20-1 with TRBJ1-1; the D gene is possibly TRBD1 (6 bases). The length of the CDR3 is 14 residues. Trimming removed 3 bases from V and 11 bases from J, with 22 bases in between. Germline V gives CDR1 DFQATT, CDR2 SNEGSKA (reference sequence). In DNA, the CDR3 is TGCAGTGCTAGGAGGGGGACGGGCCGTTTGGATGCTTTCTTT. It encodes CSARRGTGRLDAFF.

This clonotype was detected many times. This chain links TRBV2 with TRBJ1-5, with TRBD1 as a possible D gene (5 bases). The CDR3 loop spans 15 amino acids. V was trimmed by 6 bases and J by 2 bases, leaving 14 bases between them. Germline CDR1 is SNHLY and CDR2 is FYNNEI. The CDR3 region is CASSERDPGNQPQHF. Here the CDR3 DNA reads TGTGCCAGCAGCGAACGGGACCCAGGCAATCAGCCCCAGCATTTT.

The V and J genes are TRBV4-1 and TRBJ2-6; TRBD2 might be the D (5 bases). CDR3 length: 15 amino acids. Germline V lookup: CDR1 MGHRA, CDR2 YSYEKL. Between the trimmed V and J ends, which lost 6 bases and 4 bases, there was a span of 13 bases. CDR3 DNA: TGCGCCAGCAGTAGTAGAGGGTTAGGGGCCAACGTCCTGACTTTC. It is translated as CASSSRGLGANVLTF.

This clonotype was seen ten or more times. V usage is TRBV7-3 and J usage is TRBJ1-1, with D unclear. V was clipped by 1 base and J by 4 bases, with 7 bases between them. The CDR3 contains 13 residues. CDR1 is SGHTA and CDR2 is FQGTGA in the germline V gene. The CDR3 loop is CASSLMRGTEAFF. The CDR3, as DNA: TGTGCCAGCAGCTTAATGCGGGGCACTGAAGCTTTCTTT.

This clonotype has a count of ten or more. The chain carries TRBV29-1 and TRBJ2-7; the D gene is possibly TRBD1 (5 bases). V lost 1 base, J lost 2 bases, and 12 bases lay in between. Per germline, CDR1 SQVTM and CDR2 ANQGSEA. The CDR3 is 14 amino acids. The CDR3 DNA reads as TGCAGCGTTGAAGCCGGACAATATCCCTACGAGCAGTACTTC. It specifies CSVEAGQYPYEQYF.

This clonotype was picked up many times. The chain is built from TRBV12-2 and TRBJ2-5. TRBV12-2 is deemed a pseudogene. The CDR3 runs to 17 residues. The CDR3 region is CASRLEEGLVDGETQYF. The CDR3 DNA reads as TGTGCAAGTCGCTTAGAAGAAGGGTTGGTAGATGGAGAGACCCAGTACTTC.

The CDR3 loop reads CASSLGDRGYTF. The CDR3 region has the DNA TGTGCCAGCTCACTCGGGGACAGAGGCTACACCTTC. V usage is TRBV18 and J usage is TRBJ1-2; 7 nucleotides line up with TRBD1. The V segment lost 4 bases and the J segment 8 bases; nucleotides outside the gene matches: 4. The V gene's germline CDR1 is KGHSH and CDR2 LQKENI. The CDR3 extends over 12 amino acids.

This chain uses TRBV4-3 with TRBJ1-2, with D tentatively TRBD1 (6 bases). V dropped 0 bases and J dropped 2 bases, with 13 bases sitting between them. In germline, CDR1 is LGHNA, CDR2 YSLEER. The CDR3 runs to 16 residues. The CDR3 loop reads CASSQDDPGANYGYTF. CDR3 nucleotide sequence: TGCGCCAGCAGCCAAGATGACCCGGGGGCGAACTATGGCTACACCTTC.

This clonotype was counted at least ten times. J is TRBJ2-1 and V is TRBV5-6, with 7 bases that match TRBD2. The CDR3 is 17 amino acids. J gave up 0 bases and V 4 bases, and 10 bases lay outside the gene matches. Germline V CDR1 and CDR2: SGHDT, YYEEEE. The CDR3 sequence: CASSLIDGGSSYNEQFF. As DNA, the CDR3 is TGTGCCAGCAGCCTTATTGACGGGGGGAGCTCCTACAATGAGCAGTTCTTC. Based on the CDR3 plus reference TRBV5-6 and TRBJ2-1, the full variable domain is DAGVTQSPTHLIKTRGQQVTLRCSPKSGHDTVSWYQQALGQGPQFIFQYYEEEERQRGNFPDRFSGHQFPNYSSELNVNALLLGDSALYLCASSLIDGGSSYNEQFFGPGTRLTVL.

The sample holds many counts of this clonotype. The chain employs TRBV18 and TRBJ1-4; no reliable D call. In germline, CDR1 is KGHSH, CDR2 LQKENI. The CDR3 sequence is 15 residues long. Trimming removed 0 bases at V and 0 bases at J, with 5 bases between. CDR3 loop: CASSPPSATNEKLFF. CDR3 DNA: TGTGCCAGCTCACCACCGAGTGCAACTAATGAAAAACTGTTTTTT.

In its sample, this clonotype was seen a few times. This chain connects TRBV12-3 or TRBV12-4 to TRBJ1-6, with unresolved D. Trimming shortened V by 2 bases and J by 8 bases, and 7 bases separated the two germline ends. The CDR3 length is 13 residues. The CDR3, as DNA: TGTGCCAGCAGTTTAAACGGGGATTCACCCCTCCACTTT. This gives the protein CASSLNGDSPLHF.

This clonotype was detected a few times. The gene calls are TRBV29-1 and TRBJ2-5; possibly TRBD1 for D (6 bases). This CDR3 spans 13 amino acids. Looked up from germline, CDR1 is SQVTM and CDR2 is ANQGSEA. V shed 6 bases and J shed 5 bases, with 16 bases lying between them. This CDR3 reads CSVGRGTRETQYF. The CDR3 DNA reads TGCAGCGTAGGGAGAGGGACACGGGAGACCCAGTACTTC.

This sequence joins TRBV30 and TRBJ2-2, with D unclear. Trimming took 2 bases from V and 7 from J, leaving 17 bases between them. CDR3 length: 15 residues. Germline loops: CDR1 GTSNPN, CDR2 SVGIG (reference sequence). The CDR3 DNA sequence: TGTGCCTGGAGTCGGGCCCCTGGGTCAGGCGGGGAGCTGTTTTTT. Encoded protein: CAWSRAPGSGGELFF.

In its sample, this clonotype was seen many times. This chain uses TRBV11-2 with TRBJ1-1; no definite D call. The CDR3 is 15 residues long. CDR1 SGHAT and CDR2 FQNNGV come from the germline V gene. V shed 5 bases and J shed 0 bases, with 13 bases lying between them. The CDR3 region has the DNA TGTGCCAGCAGCCCTGTGGCAGGAATGAACACTGAAGCTTTCTTT. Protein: CASSPVAGMNTEAFF.

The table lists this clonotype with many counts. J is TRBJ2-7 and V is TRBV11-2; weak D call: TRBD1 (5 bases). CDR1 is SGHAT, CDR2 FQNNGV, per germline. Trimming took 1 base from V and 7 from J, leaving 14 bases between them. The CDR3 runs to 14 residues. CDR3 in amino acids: CASSLVGRAREQYF. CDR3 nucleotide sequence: TGTGCCAGCAGCTTAGTTGGCAGGGCGAGGGAGCAGTACTTC. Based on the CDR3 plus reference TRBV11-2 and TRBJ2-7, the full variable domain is EAGVAQSPRYKIIEKRQSVAFWCNPISGHATLYWYQQILGQGPKLLIQFQNNGVVDDSQLPKDRFSAERLKGVDSTLKIQPAKLEDSAVYLCASSLVGRAREQYFGPGTRLTVT.

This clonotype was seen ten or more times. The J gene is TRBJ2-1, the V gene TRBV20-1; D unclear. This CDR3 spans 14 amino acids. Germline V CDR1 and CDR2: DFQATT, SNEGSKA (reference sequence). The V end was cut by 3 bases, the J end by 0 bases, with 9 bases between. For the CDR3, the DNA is TGCAGTGCTAGTGAGACAATCTCCTACAATGAGCAGTTCTTC. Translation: CSASETISYNEQFF.

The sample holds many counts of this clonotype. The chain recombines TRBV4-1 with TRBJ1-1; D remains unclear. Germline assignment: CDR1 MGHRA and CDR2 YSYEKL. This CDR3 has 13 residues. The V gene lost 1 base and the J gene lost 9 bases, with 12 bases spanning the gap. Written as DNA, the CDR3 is TGCGCCAGCAGCCAAGCGGCCCTGCAACAAGCTTTCTTT. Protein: CASSQAALQQAFF.

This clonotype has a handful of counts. CDR3 residues: CASSHSGTGNYGYTF. In nucleotides, the CDR3 is TGCGCCAGCAGCCATTCCGGGACAGGAAACTATGGCTACACCTTC. The chain combines TRBV4-3 with TRBJ1-2; 8 bases are shared with TRBD1. The trim removed 3 bases at V and 2 bases at J, leaving 5 bases unmatched. Germline values: CDR1 LGHNA, CDR2 YSLEER. The CDR3 covers 15 residues.

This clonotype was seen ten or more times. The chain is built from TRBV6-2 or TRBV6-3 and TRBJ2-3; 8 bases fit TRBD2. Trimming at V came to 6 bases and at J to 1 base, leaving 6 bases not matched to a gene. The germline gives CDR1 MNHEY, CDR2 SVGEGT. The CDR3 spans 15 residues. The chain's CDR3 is CASSRAGERTDTQYF. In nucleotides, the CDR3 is TGTGCCAGCAGCCGAGCGGGGGAGCGCACAGATACGCAGTATTTT.

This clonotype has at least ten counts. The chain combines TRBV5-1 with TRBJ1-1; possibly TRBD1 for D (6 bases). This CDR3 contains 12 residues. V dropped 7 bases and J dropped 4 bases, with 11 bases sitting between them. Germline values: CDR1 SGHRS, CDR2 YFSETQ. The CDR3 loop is CASEGVGTEAFF. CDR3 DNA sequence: TGCGCCAGCGAGGGGGTAGGCACTGAAGCTTTCTTT.

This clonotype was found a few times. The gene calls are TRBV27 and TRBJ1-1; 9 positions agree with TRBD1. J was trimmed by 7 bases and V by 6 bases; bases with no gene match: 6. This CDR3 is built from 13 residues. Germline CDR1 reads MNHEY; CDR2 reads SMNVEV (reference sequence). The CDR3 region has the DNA TGTGCCAGCAGGCAACAGGGGGCTATTGAAGCTTTCTTT. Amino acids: CASRQQGAIEAFF.

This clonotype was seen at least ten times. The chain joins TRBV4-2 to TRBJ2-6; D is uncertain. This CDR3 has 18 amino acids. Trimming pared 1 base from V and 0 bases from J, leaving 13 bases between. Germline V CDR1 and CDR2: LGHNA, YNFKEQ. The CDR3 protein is CASSQATQTSSGANVLTF. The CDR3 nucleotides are TGTGCCAGCAGCCAAGCAACACAGACGTCCTCTGGGGCCAACGTCCTGACTTTC.

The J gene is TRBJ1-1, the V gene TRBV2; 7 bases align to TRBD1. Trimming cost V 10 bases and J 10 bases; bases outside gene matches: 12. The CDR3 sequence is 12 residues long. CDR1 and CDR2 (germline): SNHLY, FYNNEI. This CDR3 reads CATNEGGRGAFF. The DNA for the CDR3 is TGTGCCACCAATGAAGGGGGCAGGGGAGCTTTCTTT.

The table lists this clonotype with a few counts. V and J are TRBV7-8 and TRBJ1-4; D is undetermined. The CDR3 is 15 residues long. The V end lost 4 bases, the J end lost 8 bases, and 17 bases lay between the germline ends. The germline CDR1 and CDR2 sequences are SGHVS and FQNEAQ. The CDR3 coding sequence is TGTGCCAGCAGCTGGGCAGGTTCCTTAGCAGAAAAACTGTTTTTT. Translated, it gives CASSWAGSLAEKLFF.

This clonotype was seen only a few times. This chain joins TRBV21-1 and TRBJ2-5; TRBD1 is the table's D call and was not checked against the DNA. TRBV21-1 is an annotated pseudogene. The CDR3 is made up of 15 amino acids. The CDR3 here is CASSIGQGHEETQYF. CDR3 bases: TGTGCCAGCAGCATAGGACAGGGGCATGAAGAGACCCAGTACTTC.

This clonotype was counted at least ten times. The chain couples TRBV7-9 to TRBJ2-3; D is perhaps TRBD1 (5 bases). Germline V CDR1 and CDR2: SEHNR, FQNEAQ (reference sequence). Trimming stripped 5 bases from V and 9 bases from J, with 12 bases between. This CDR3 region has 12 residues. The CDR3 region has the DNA TGTGCCAGCAGCGCTTCCCAGGGCACGCAGTATTTT. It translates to CASSASQGTQYF.

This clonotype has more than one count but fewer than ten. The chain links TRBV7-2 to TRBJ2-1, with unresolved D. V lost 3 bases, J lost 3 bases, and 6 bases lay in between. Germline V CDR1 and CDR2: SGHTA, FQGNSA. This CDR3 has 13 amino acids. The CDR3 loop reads CASSFTNYNEQFF. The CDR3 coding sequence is TGTGCCAGCAGCTTTACCAACTACAATGAGCAGTTCTTC.

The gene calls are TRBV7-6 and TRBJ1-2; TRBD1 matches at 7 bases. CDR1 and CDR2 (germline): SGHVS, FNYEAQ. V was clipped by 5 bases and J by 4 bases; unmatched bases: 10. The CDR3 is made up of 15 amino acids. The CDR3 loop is CASSVESQGSYGYTF. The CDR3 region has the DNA TGTGCCAGCAGCGTAGAATCACAGGGGAGCTATGGCTACACCTTC.

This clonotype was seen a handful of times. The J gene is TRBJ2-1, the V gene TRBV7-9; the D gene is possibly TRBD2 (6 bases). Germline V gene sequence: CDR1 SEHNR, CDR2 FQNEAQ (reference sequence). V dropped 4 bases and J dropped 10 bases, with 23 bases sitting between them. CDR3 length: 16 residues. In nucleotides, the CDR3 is TGTGCCAGCAGCTCCAGCCGGGACTCGTCCCGTTTAGAGCAGTTCTTC. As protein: CASSSSRDSSRLEQFF.